One sample yielded the 25 T cell receptor beta chains listed below, sequenced in a study of T cell repertoires in ileal Crohn's disease. Time point meaning: neoterminal ileum biopsy at postoperative endoscopy, about 6 months after surgery. Clones were sequenced by immunoSEQ multiplex PCR, and TCRdb holds only the in-frame ones, with some missing. This sample yields more than 2,000 clones, of which roughly 62% are seen a single time; about 9.4% belongs to the top ten. Sequences were obtained from ileal tissue. The receptors derive from an adult with Crohn's disease.

This chain connects TRBV5-6 to TRBJ2-5; a possible D gene is TRBD1 (7 bases). Germline-derived CDR1 and CDR2 are SGHDT and YYEEEE. The CDR3 runs to 14 residues. Trimming took off 3 bases at V and 2 bases at J, with 11 bases between the two ends. Here the CDR3 DNA reads TGTGCCAGCAGCTGGGGGGACAGTCAAGAGACCCAGTACTTC. It codes for CASSWGDSQETQYF.

This clone was seen only once. The chain links TRBV7-8 to TRBJ2-7; D gene ambiguous. Per the germline V gene, CDR1 is SGHVS and CDR2 is FQNEAQ. Trimming left V 5 bases short and J 3 bases short, with 5 bases between. CDR3 size: 11 residues. CDR3 residues: CASSPNYEQYF. The CDR3 DNA is TGTGCCAGCAGCCCTAACTACGAGCAGTACTTC.

The gene calls are TRBV5-1 and TRBJ1-1; possible D gene TRBD1, 5 bases. The V and J ends lost 0 bases and 5 bases respectively, with 17 bases between them. CDR3 size: 16 residues. CDR1 is SGHRS, CDR2 YFSETQ, per germline. The CDR3 here is CASSLGGAGGRTEAFF. Written as DNA, the CDR3 is TGCGCCAGCAGCTTGGGAGGGGCCGGGGGAAGGACTGAAGCTTTCTTT. Full variable domain (rest looked up from reference TRBV5-1 and TRBJ1-1): KAGVTQTPRYLIKTRGQQVTLSCSPISGHRSVSWYQQTPGQGLQFLFEYFSETQRNKGNFPGRFSGRQFSNSRSEMNVSTLELGDSALYLCASSLGGAGGRTEAFFGQGTRLTVV.

The V and J genes are TRBV6-1 and TRBJ2-7; tentative D call: TRBD1 (5 bases). Trimming removed 3 bases at V and 2 bases at J, with 8 bases between. The CDR3 consists of 13 residues. Germline loops: CDR1 MNHNS, CDR2 SASEGT. In DNA, the CDR3 is TGTGCCAGCAGTGATGACAGCCCCTACGAGCAGTACTTC. This gives the protein CASSDDSPYEQYF.

The rearrangement uses TRBV7-2 and TRBJ1-6, with 7 bases fitting TRBD1. V shed 1 base, J shed 8 bases, and the junction held 5 bases outside the gene matches. The CDR3 has 15 residues. Germline V gene data show CDR1 as SGHTA and CDR2 as FQGNSA. This CDR3 reads CASSLDGTAYSPLHF. The CDR3 coding sequence is TGTGCCAGCAGCTTAGATGGGACAGCTTATTCACCCCTCCACTTT.

The J gene is TRBJ2-7, the V gene TRBV5-6, with a tentative D call TRBD2 (7 bases). Trimming removed 2 bases at V and 5 bases at J, with 14 bases between. The CDR3 is 14 amino acids. The V gene's germline CDR1 is SGHDT and CDR2 YYEEEE. CDR3 nucleotides: TGTGCCAGCAGCTTAGGGGGGGCAGGGAACGAGCAGTACTTC. Protein product: CASSLGGAGNEQYF.

The rearrangement joins TRBV15 to TRBJ2-2, with 10 bases that match TRBD1. Germline values: CDR1 LNHNV, CDR2 YYDKDF (reference sequence). This CDR3 spans 15 amino acids. The junction had 6 bases not matched to a gene; V was cut back by 1 base and J by 10 bases. CDR3 DNA sequence: TGTGCCACCAGCAGAGGACAGGGGGCCTCTGAGGAGCTGTTTTTT. Encoded protein: CATSRGQGASEELFF.

The chain recombines TRBV28 with TRBJ1-2; D might be TRBD1 (6 bases). The V gene's germline CDR1 is MDHEN and CDR2 SYDVKM. V lost 5 bases to trimming and J lost 3 bases, with 10 bases between them. This CDR3 has 13 residues. CDR3: CASSVDRYYGYTF. As DNA, the CDR3 is TGTGCCAGCAGTGTAGACAGGTACTATGGCTACACCTTC.

The chain is built from TRBV7-2 and TRBJ2-7, with 7 positions matching TRBD1. Per germline, CDR1 SGHTA and CDR2 FQGNSA. CDR3 size: 14 residues. V lost 4 bases, J lost 1 base, and 4 bases stayed unmatched. The CDR3 DNA reads TGTGCCAGCAGCTCCGGACAGGCGTCCTACGAGCAGTACTTC. It is translated as CASSSGQASYEQYF. Full variable domain (remainder filled in from reference TRBV7-2 and TRBJ2-7): GAGVSQSPSNKVTEKGKDVELRCDPISGHTALYWYRQSLGQGLEFLIYFQGNSAPDKSGLPSDRFSAERTGGSVSTLTIQRTQQEDSAVYLCASSSGQASYEQYFGPGTRLTVT.

The chain carries TRBV5-1 and TRBJ2-2, with D perhaps TRBD2 (5 bases). Trimming left V 1 base short and J 0 bases short, with 10 bases between. From germline, CDR1 is SGHRS and CDR2 YFSETQ. The CDR3 loop spans 16 amino acids. Here the CDR3 reads CASSLFGGSNTGELFF. CDR3 DNA sequence: TGCGCCAGCAGCTTGTTTGGAGGTTCGAACACCGGGGAGCTGTTTTTT.

This clone was counted once. The V gene is TRBV11-3, the J gene TRBJ2-2, with D possibly matching TRBD2 (6 bases). The CDR3 extends over 14 amino acids. CDR1 and CDR2 from the germline V gene are SGHNT and YENEEA. V lost 6 bases to trimming and J lost 3 bases, with 11 bases between them. CDR3: CASSGGADTGELFF. The CDR3, as DNA: TGTGCCAGCAGTGGCGGGGCGGACACCGGGGAGCTGTTTTTT.

The V call is TRBV7-2, the J call TRBJ2-2, with TRBD2 matching over 12 bases. This CDR3 is built from 18 residues. Trimming removed 4 bases from V and 5 bases from J; junction bases left unmatched: 11. Germline V lookup: CDR1 SGHTA, CDR2 FQGNSA. CDR3 sequence (DNA): TGTGCCAGCAGCTCCTCTAGCGGGAGGGCCGGGGAAACCGGGGAGCTGTTTTTT. This gives the protein CASSSSSGRAGETGELFF.

The rearrangement links TRBV5-5 to TRBJ2-1; no firm D call. V was clipped by 2 bases and J by 6 bases, with 12 bases between them. The CDR3 covers 14 residues. Germline-derived CDR1 and CDR2 are SGHKS and YYEKEE (reference sequence). CDR3 coding DNA: TGTGCCAGCAGCTTTGGGCAAGGTGGCAATGAGCAGTTCTTC. Protein: CASSFGQGGNEQFF.

V is TRBV5-8 and J is TRBJ2-6; no reliable D call. Trimming pared 2 bases from V and 2 bases from J, leaving 11 bases between. Germline CDR1 reads SGHTS; CDR2 reads YDEGEE. CDR3 size: 16 residues. This chain's CDR3 is CASSFPGKPGANVLTF. In DNA form, the CDR3 reads TGTGCCAGCAGCTTCCCCGGTAAACCTGGGGCCAACGTCCTGACTTTC.

The rearrangement links TRBV7-8 to TRBJ2-2, with 8 bases identical to TRBD1. CDR1 and CDR2 (germline): SGHVS, FQNEAQ. V shed 5 bases and J 5 bases; nucleotides not matched to a gene: 10. This CDR3 is 16 amino acids long. The CDR3 here is CASSPNGQGLTGELFF. The DNA for the CDR3 is TGTGCCAGCAGCCCGAATGGACAGGGTTTGACCGGGGAGCTGTTTTTT.

The chain carries TRBV15 and TRBJ1-2; no clear D gene. This CDR3 has 16 residues. The V gene's germline CDR1 is LNHNV and CDR2 YYDKDF (reference sequence). The V and J ends lost 0 bases and 4 bases respectively, with 15 bases between them. The CDR3 protein is CATSREGKPEVYGYTF. DNA for the CDR3: TGTGCCACCAGCAGAGAGGGCAAGCCGGAGGTCTATGGCTACACCTTC.

The chain employs TRBV2 and TRBJ2-7; possibly TRBD1 for D (5 bases). The CDR3 has 12 amino acids. Germline CDR1 reads SNHLY; CDR2 reads FYNNEI. V lost 6 bases, J lost 5 bases, and 11 bases lay in between. The CDR3 here is CASRGRLDEQYF. CDR3 DNA sequence: TGTGCCAGCAGGGGGCGGCTAGACGAGCAGTACTTC.

The V gene is TRBV4-2, the J gene TRBJ1-2; 7 positions match TRBD1. Germline V gene sequence: CDR1 LGHNA, CDR2 YNFKEQ. CDR3 size: 14 residues. Unmatched junction bases numbered 1, after V lost 0 bases and J lost 3 bases. The CDR3 region has the DNA TGTGCCAGCAGCCAAGATGGGACAGACTATGGCTACACCTTC. Protein: CASSQDGTDYGYTF.

The chain has TRBV14 and TRBJ1-1; 8 bases match TRBD1. Per the germline V gene, CDR1 is SGHDN and CDR2 is FVKESK. The CDR3 consists of 16 residues. With V trimmed by 4 bases and J by 4 bases, 11 bases remained unmatched. The CDR3 bases are TGTGCCAGCAGCCCGAGTATCGGGCAGGGGGCCACTGAAGCTTTCTTT. This encodes CASSPSIGQGATEAFF.

This clone appeared a single time. The chain couples TRBV28 to TRBJ2-5; D remains ambiguous. Trimming removed 1 base from V and 5 bases from J, with 5 bases in between. The germline CDR1 and CDR2 sequences are MDHEN and SYDVKM. The length of the CDR3 is 12 residues. The CDR3 region is CASSLYRETQYF. In DNA, the CDR3 is TGTGCCAGCAGTTTATACCGGGAGACCCAGTACTTC.

The V and J genes are TRBV7-9 and TRBJ1-1, with D possibly being TRBD1 (5 bases). The V end was cut by 0 bases, the J end by 5 bases, with 10 bases between. Germline V gene sequence: CDR1 SEHNR, CDR2 FQNEAQ (reference sequence). The CDR3 consists of 14 residues. CDR3 loop: CASSLAGTSTEAFF. CDR3 in DNA: TGTGCCAGCAGCTTAGCTGGGACTAGTACTGAAGCTTTCTTT.

The CDR3 DNA follows: TGTGCCAGCAGCCAAGAAATCAGGGGCACTGAAGCTTTCTTT. Amino acids: CASSQEIRGTEAFF. The chain couples TRBV4-2 to TRBJ1-1, with D maybe TRBD1 (6 bases). The V end lost 0 bases, the J end lost 4 bases, and 9 bases lay between the germline ends. The CDR3 totals 14 residues. Germline-derived CDR1 and CDR2 are LGHNA and YNFKEQ.

The J gene is TRBJ2-3, the V gene TRBV5-4, with 16 bases that match TRBD2. CDR3 length: 17 residues. The J segment lost 5 bases and the V segment lost 4 bases, leaving 7 bases of the junction unmatched. Germline V gene data show CDR1 as SGHNT and CDR2 as YYREEE (reference sequence). CDR3 protein: CASSRGTSGRAQDTQYF. The CDR3 bases are TGTGCCAGCAGCCGAGGGACTAGCGGGAGGGCCCAAGATACGCAGTATTTT.

The rearrangement uses TRBV25-1 and TRBJ2-2; D might be TRBD1 (7 bases). This CDR3 is 16 amino acids long. V lost 1 base to trimming and J lost 6 bases, with 15 bases between them. The germline V gene has CDR1 MGHDK and CDR2 SYGVNS. Here the CDR3 DNA reads TGTGCCAGCAGTGAATGGCAGGGGGGAAAACCCGGGGAGCTGTTTTTT. This sequence encodes CASSEWQGGKPGELFF.

The V call is TRBV7-9, the J call TRBJ2-5; D is unclear. Germline V gives CDR1 SEHNR, CDR2 FQNEAQ (reference sequence). The CDR3 sequence is 16 residues long. V dropped 5 bases and J dropped 2 bases, with 18 bases sitting between them. The CDR3, as DNA: TGTGCCAGCAGCCCGACCGACACGTCAGGTCAAGAGACCCAGTACTTC. Its protein product is CASSPTDTSGQETQYF.